These T cell receptor beta chains were read from a single sample in a study of T cells in Graves' hyperthyroidism and ophthalmopathy. TCRdb redid the calling of the multiplex PCR reads with MiXCR, one entry per CDR3 protein. This repertoire shows some 720,000 distinct CDR3 sequences, about 15% found once; its top ten account for roughly 8%. Sequencing was done on a sample of blood. These TCRs come from a man between 18 and 29 years old with Graves' hyperthyroidism. The conserved cysteine and the conserved F or W are not part of the CDR3 here. Part of the rows lack a size; the others show once, few, many or a class for expanded clones.

V: TRBV7-8; J: TRBJ2-1; size: many; CDR3: ASSLEAPTGFSYNEQF
V: TRBV27; J: TRBJ2-3; size: few; CDR3: ASSSLSGTDTQY
V: TRBV12-3/TRBV12-4; J: TRBJ2-7; size: few; CDR3: ASSLAVGSSYEQY
V: TRBV5-4; J: TRBJ2-5; size: few; CDR3: ASSLTGAGGETQY
V: TRBV6-5; J: TRBJ2-3; size: many; CDR3: ASSYSKASGSADTQY
V: TRBV5-4; J: TRBJ1-1; size: NA; CDR3: ASSLGQGSLGTEAF
V: TRBV6-5; J: TRBJ2-1; size: many; CDR3: ASSYRETSYNEQF
V: TRBV20-1; J: TRBJ2-7; size: many; CDR3: SARDLAGVSYEQY
V: TRBV20-1; J: TRBJ2-3; size: NA; CDR3: SAKPLATASTDTQY
V: TRBV28; J: TRBJ1-5; size: many; CDR3: ASWEGDQPQH
V: TRBV2; J: TRBJ1-5; size: many; CDR3: ASSDRLGNQPQH
V: TRBV7-2; J: TRBJ2-3; size: many; CDR3: ASSFQWGTDTQY
V: TRBV27; J: TRBJ1-6; size: NA; CDR3: ASRLRDSPLH
V: TRBV6-1; J: TRBJ2-7; size: many; CDR3: ASSDPQGRQY
V: TRBV18; J: TRBJ2-3; size: many; CDR3: ASSTRAASGTDTQY
V: TRBV20-1; J: TRBJ2-7; size: few; CDR3: SARMLASYEQY
V: TRBV19; J: TRBJ1-1; size: NA; CDR3: ASSSRTGYSNTEAF
V: TRBV4-2; J: TRBJ2-7; size: few; CDR3: ASSQGFEGASSEQY
V: TRBV20-1; J: TRBJ1-5; size: once; CDR3: SAGPTGREPQH
V: TRBV7-9; J: TRBJ2-3; size: NA; CDR3: ASSLSMGDTQY